This T cell receptor beta chain was sequenced for a study of control samples from healthy donors and cancer patients. Generated by immunoSEQ multiplex PCR, the TCRdb table keeps only in-frame clones and is missing some. This sample has more than 75,000 clones, with around three quarters found just once. Germline CDR1 LNHDA, CDR2 SQIVND (reference sequence). The CDR3 consists of 14 residues. The V end lost 6 bases, the J end lost 3 bases, and 14 bases lay between the germline ends. This clonotype originated in a woman in her thirties in good health. Sequencing was carried out using blood. The chain recombines TRBV19 with TRBJ1-2; maybe TRBD1 (5 bases). As DNA, the CDR3 is TGTGCCAGTAGCGAAGAAAGGGGCGACTATGGCTACACCTTC. Translated: CASSEERGDYGYTF. The full variable domain, rest sourced from reference TRBV19 and TRBJ1-2, is DGGITQSPKYLFRKEGQNVTLSCEQNLNHDAMYWYRQDPGQGLRLIYYSQIVNDFQKGDIAEGYSVSREKKESFPLTVTSAQKNPTAFYLCASSEERGDYGYTFGSGTRLTVV.